The 10 T cell receptor beta chains in this list originate from one sample, sequenced in a study of post-analysis software for immune sequencing data. The study, taken as a whole, reports: Roughly five TRBV segments appeared more often in patients than in controls, and TRBV5-6, TRBV5-1 and TRBV20-1 were among these.

Unique molecular identifiers were built into the TCR beta cDNA libraries. TCRdb redid the calling of the PCR reads with MiXCR, one entry per CDR3 protein. The repertoire includes around 700,000 distinct CDR3 sequences, about 60% of them detected once, and roughly 10% sits in the top ten. Antigens of these TCRs are unknown. The sequenced sample was blood. Receptors were obtained from a girl aged 2-10 years with multiple sclerosis.

This chain uses TRBV20-1 with TRBJ1-4, with D perhaps TRBD1 (5 bases). CDR1 DFQATT and CDR2 SNEGSKA come from the germline V gene (reference sequence). V gave up 0 bases and J gave up 5 bases, with 13 bases separating them. There are 15 residues in the CDR3. CDR3 DNA: TGCAGTGCTAGAGATCGAAGGGGAATGAATGAAAAACTGTTTTTT. Encoded protein: CSARDRRGMNEKLFF.

V and J are TRBV4-1 and TRBJ2-7; 11 positions match TRBD2. V was clipped by 2 bases and J by 4 bases; unmatched bases: 7. This CDR3 spans 16 amino acids. Germline V lookup: CDR1 MGHRA, CDR2 YSYEKL. CDR3 region: CASSQSLAGGYYEQYF. The CDR3 nucleotides read TGCGCCAGCAGCCAATCCCTAGCGGGGGGTTATTACGAGCAGTACTTC.

V usage is TRBV20-1 and J usage is TRBJ2-4; no clear D gene. The CDR3 is made up of 16 amino acids. V lost 0 bases and J 0 bases, leaving 12 bases between the germline ends. Germline assignment: CDR1 DFQATT and CDR2 SNEGSKA (reference sequence). CDR3 in DNA: TGCAGTGCTAGAGATCTTTCTCGTATAGCCAAAAACATTCAGTACTTC. Encoded protein: CSARDLSRIAKNIQYF.

This clonotype was detected a few times. V gene TRBV20-1 combines with J gene TRBJ2-1, with 10 bases identical to TRBD2. Germline V CDR1 and CDR2: DFQATT, SNEGSKA (reference sequence). Losses at the gene ends were 2 bases for V and 2 bases for J; bases not matched to a gene: 3. CDR3 length: 15 amino acids. The CDR3 loop reads CSARPTSGAYNEQFF. The DNA of the CDR3 is TGCAGTGCTAGACCTACTAGCGGGGCCTACAATGAGCAGTTCTTC.

This chain uses TRBV4-1 with TRBJ2-5; the match to TRBD2 covers 8 bases. This CDR3 contains 13 residues. The V gene end was trimmed by 5 bases and the J gene end by 5 bases; junction bases not matched to a gene: 4. Germline V gene data show CDR1 as MGHRA and CDR2 as YSYEKL. The CDR3 nucleotides read TGCGCCAGCAGCGAAGCGGGAGTGGAGACCCAGTACTTC. It encodes CASSEAGVETQYF.

There are a few counts of this clonotype. The chain links TRBV19 to TRBJ1-2; D possibly corresponds to TRBD1 (5 bases). V was shortened by 7 bases and J by 0 bases, with 9 bases between the two germline ends. The CDR3 is 13 residues long. Germline CDR1 and CDR2: LNHDA and SQIVND (reference sequence). Here the CDR3 DNA reads TGTGCCAGTAACGCGGGGGCTAACTATGGCTACACCTTC. Translation gives CASNAGANYGYTF.

The chain uses TRBV7-2 and TRBJ2-1; the D is unclear. The V end was cut by 1 base, the J end by 8 bases, with 12 bases between. The CDR3 contains 14 residues. Germline V gene sequence: CDR1 SGHTA, CDR2 FQGNSA. The CDR3 reads CASSLDFGSDEQFF. In DNA form, the CDR3 reads TGTGCCAGCAGCTTAGATTTCGGTTCCGATGAGCAGTTCTTC.

The chain uses TRBV27 and TRBJ2-1; D unclear. The J call may not be correct, given that the DNA end is closer to TRBJ2-7. The CDR3 sequence is 12 residues long. CDR1 is MNHEY and CDR2 is SMNVEV in the germline V gene (reference sequence). Here the CDR3 DNA reads TGTGCCAGTTGTCCAGGCTATTACGAGCAGTACTTC. Encoded protein: CASCPGYYEQYF.

The J gene is TRBJ2-3, the V gene TRBV28, with TRBD2 matching over 8 bases. Germline CDR1 and CDR2: MDHEN and SYDVKM. The CDR3 covers 17 residues. J gave up 0 bases and V 6 bases, and 11 bases lay outside the gene matches. The DNA for the CDR3 is TGTGCCAGCAGCTTCGGGGGGGCGGGGGGTAGCACAGATACGCAGTATTTT. Protein sequence: CASSFGGAGGSTDTQYF. The complete variable domain, with remaining parts taken from reference TRBV28 and TRBJ2-3, reads DVKVTQSSRYLVKRTGEKVFLECVQDMDHENMFWYRQDPGLGLRLIYFSYDVKMKEKGDIPEGYSVSREKKERFSLILESASTNQTSMYLCASSFGGAGGSTDTQYFGPGTRLTVL.

V usage is TRBV12-3 or TRBV12-4 and J usage is TRBJ1-1; maybe TRBD1 (6 bases). Trimming removed 6 bases at V and 11 bases at J, with 16 bases between. The CDR3 is 12 amino acids. CDR3 DNA sequence: TGTGCCAGCAGCCTCGGGGGGGCGCAGGCTTTCTTT. It specifies CASSLGGAQAFF.